A selection of T cell receptor beta chains follows, all from one sample in a study of human T cells and chemical hapten exposure. TCRdb processed the 5' RACE reads anew with MiXCR; each CDR3 protein has one entry. The sample lists approximately 110,000 distinct CDR3 sequences, around a fifth occurring once. Every receptor here comes from a human donor in good health. Each CDR3 is given with its conserved first and last residue. A D gene is named only where the DNA matches it firmly. Not all rows give a size; the values are once, few, many and, for expanded clones, a class.

TGTGCCAGCAGCTTCTTCCTCGCCGGGGCCCGGACAGATACGCAGTATTTT	CASSFFLAGARTDTQYF	NA	few	TRBV5-6	TRBJ2-3	17
TGTGCCAGCACGGGGAGCTCCTACGAGCAGTACTTC	CASTGSSYEQYF	NA	NA	TRBV28	TRBJ2-7	12
TGTGCCAGGGTGGCCCACACAGATACGCAGTATTTT	CARVAHTDTQYF	NA	few	TRBV6-5	TRBJ2-3	12
TGCAGTGCTACGAGACAGGGCCCGCGCCAAGAGACCCAGTACTTC	CSATRQGPRQETQYF	TRBD1	NA	TRBV20-1	TRBJ2-5	15
TGCAGTGCTCGAGACGGCAATTCAAATCAGCCCCAGCATTTT	CSARDGNSNQPQHF	NA	NA	TRBV20-1	TRBJ1-5	14
TGTGCCAGCAGCCCGCGGGGCAGGGAGATGGAGACCCAGTACTTC	CASSPRGREMETQYF	NA	few	TRBV14	TRBJ2-5	15
TGTGCCAGCATTACGGGACTAGCGGGATTGGACACCGGGGAGCTGTTTTTT	CASITGLAGLDTGELFF	TRBD2	NA	TRBV12-3/TRBV12-4	TRBJ2-2	17
TGTGCCATCAAGCCGGGAGGGGGAGATGGCTACACCTTC	CAIKPGGGDGYTF	NA	many	TRBV10-3	TRBJ1-2	13
TGTGCCAGCAGTCTCGGGACCAGGGGAAGGATTGGCAATCAGCCCCAGCATTTT	CASSLGTRGRIGNQPQHF	NA	once	TRBV12-3/TRBV12-4	TRBJ1-5	18
TGTGCCAGCAGCTTGGACAGTCTCTATGGCTACACCTTC	CASSLDSLYGYTF	NA	few	TRBV11-2	TRBJ1-2	13
TGCAGCCAAGGGACAGGGGTCAATAATGAGCAGTTCTTC	CSQGTGVNNEQFF	TRBD1	NA	TRBV29-1	TRBJ2-1	13
TGTGCCAGCAGTTTAGAAATCGGGGCCTACACCTTC	CASSLEIGAYTF	NA	once	TRBV28	TRBJ1-2	12
TGTGCCAGCAGCACCTGGGAGCGGTCCAATGAGCAGTTCTTC	CASSTWERSNEQFF	NA	few	TRBV14	TRBJ2-1	14
TGCAGCGTTGAAGACCCCAGGACAGGGGGGAGCACAGATACGCAGTATTTT	CSVEDPRTGGSTDTQYF	TRBD1	few	TRBV29-1	TRBJ2-3	17
TGTGCCAGCAGCCTCACGAGGGGGAGGGGCGAGACCCAGTACTTC	CASSLTRGRGETQYF	NA	NA	TRBV5-6	TRBJ2-5	15
TGTGCCAGTAGTGCCCGGACAGTCGGGGAGACCCAGTACTTC	CASSARTVGETQYF	NA	few	TRBV19	TRBJ2-5	14
TGTGCCAGCAGCTTAGGGACGGTAGAGCAGTTCTTC	CASSLGTVEQFF	NA	NA	TRBV11-2	TRBJ2-1	12
TGTGCCAGCACCTGGGGGAGGGACCCTCGAGGCTACACCTTC	CASTWGRDPRGYTF	NA	NA	TRBV5-6	TRBJ1-2	14
TGCGCCAGCAGTGAGTCGGGACTAGCGGGATTTGAAGATACGCAGTATTTT	CASSESGLAGFEDTQYF	TRBD2	few	TRBV10-1	TRBJ2-3	17
TGTGCCAGCAGATTACAGGGGAACACTGAAGCTTTCTTT	CASRLQGNTEAFF	NA	NA	TRBV6-5	TRBJ1-1	13
TGTGCCAGCCGTCGGGGAGCCGGACTAGCGGGATCGGATGAGCAGTTCTTC	CASRRGAGLAGSDEQFF	TRBD2	few	TRBV9	TRBJ2-1	17
TGTGCCAGCAGCACAGGGGGTCCCTACGAGCAGTACTTC	CASSTGGPYEQYF	TRBD1	few	TRBV12-3/TRBV12-4	TRBJ2-7	13
TGTGCCATCAGCTACGGACCGATGAATGAAAAACTGTTTTTT	CAISYGPMNEKLFF	NA	NA	TRBV10-3	TRBJ1-4	14
TGTGCCAGCCACCCGAGGGGCGGATATGGCACAGATACGCAGTATTTT	CASHPRGGYGTDTQYF	NA	NA	TRBV27	TRBJ2-3	16
TGTGCCAGCAGTTTATTAAGGGCGAATAGGGTTGAAGACACTGAAGCTTTCTTT	CASSLLRANRVEDTEAFF	NA	NA	TRBV27	TRBJ1-1	18
TGTGCTAGCAGCTTACGAGGAGTGGGCCGCCGGCGCAACACGGCTGAAGCTTTCTTT	CASSLRGVGRRRNTAEAFF	NA	NA	TRBV7-7	TRBJ1-1	19
TGTGCCAGCTCACCATCAGTAGCCAAAAACACTGAAGCTTTCTTT	CASSPSVAKNTEAFF	NA	few	TRBV18	TRBJ1-1	15
TGTGCCAGCAGTAGGGACATCTACTACGAGCAGTACTTC	CASSRDIYYEQYF	NA	NA	TRBV28	TRBJ2-7	13
TGTGCCAGCACCCCGGGCACTGAACAGCCTCAAGAGACCCAGTACTTC	CASTPGTEQPQETQYF	NA	NA	TRBV11-1	TRBJ2-5	16
TGTGCCAGCGTAGCGGGAGGTGGAACAGATACGCAGTATTTT	CASVAGGGTDTQYF	TRBD2	few	TRBV2	TRBJ2-3	14
TGTGCCAGCAGGTCTACAGGGGGCAAGGGAGATACGCAGTATTTT	CASRSTGGKGDTQYF	TRBD1	few	TRBV12-3/TRBV12-4	TRBJ2-3	15
TGTGCCAGCAGCCCTCGTCGACTAGCGGGAGGGGAAGAGACCCAGTACTTC	CASSPRRLAGGEETQYF	TRBD2	NA	TRBV7-9	TRBJ2-5	17
TGTGCCAGCAGCCCTATGATACTAGCGGGAACAGATACGCAGTATTTT	CASSPMILAGTDTQYF	TRBD2	few	TRBV5-4	TRBJ2-3	16
TGTGCCAGCAGTTTAGGAGGACTCCAGTTCTTC	CASSLGGLQFF	NA	NA	TRBV12-3/TRBV12-4	TRBJ2-1	11
TGTGCCAGCAGTTTGGCAGGGACTTATAGCAATCAGCCCCAGCATTTT	CASSLAGTYSNQPQHF	NA	NA	TRBV27	TRBJ1-5	16
TGCGCCAGCAGCCAAGGGCGGGGGACTAGGGGCGTTACAGATACGCAGTATTTT	CASSQGRGTRGVTDTQYF	TRBD2	few	TRBV4-1	TRBJ2-3	18
TGTGCCAGCAGGGCTCCAGGGGCGCCTAATGAAAAACTGTTTTTT	CASRAPGAPNEKLFF	NA	NA	TRBV12-3/TRBV12-4	TRBJ1-4	15
TGTGCTAGCAGCGCTCTGGGGGCTCAAGAGACCCAGTACTTC	CASSALGAQETQYF	NA	NA	TRBV7-7	TRBJ2-5	14
TGTGCCAGCAGCTTGGGAGGGGCAGGCCGCTCTGGGGCCAACGTCCTGACTTTC	CASSLGGAGRSGANVLTF	NA	few	TRBV5-4	TRBJ2-6	18
TGCAGTGCTAGACCCAGCGGGGCCGCCTACGAGCAGTACTTC	CSARPSGAAYEQYF	TRBD2	NA	TRBV20-1	TRBJ2-7	14
TGTGCCTGGAGTGTACCGGGGGAACGTAATTCACCCCTCCACTTT	CAWSVPGERNSPLHF	NA	once	TRBV30	TRBJ1-6	15
TGCGCCAGCAGTTATGACAGCGGTAATTCACCCCTCCACTTT	CASSYDSGNSPLHF	NA	few	TRBV5-1	TRBJ1-6	14
TGTGCCAGCAGTGAAAACAGGGACGAGCAGTACTTC	CASSENRDEQYF	NA	NA	TRBV27	TRBJ2-7	12
TGTGCCAGCAGTCTCGGGCCCCTTCGCGGATCGGGTCGGAATGAGCAGTTCTTC	CASSLGPLRGSGRNEQFF	NA	NA	TRBV27	TRBJ2-1	18
TGTGCCAGCAGTGAAAATCTCGTCAGGAAAGGGAATCAGCCCCAGCATTTT	CASSENLVRKGNQPQHF	NA	NA	TRBV2	TRBJ1-5	17
TGTGCCAGCACCAGACTTTTAGGGGAGTTCGTTAACTATGGCTACACCTTC	CASTRLLGEFVNYGYTF	NA	few	TRBV2	TRBJ1-2	17
TGTGCCAGCAGCCCCCGAAACCCGGGACAGGGGGCCGGGAGAAAAAACATTCAGTACTTC	CASSPRNPGQGAGRKNIQYF	TRBD1	NA	TRBV7-8	TRBJ2-4	20
TGTGCCATCAGTGATCCTATAACCTACGAGCAGTACTTC	CAISDPITYEQYF	NA	NA	TRBV10-3	TRBJ2-7	13
TGTGCCAGCAGTGAACGGGGTAGCGGGAGGGCCGAAGAGCAGTACTTC	CASSERGSGRAEEQYF	TRBD2	few	TRBV25-1	TRBJ2-7	16
TGTGCCAGCAGCTTATTCTCCGGGGCTTTCTTT	CASSLFSGAFF	NA	few	TRBV7-2	TRBJ1-1	11
TGCAGCGTTGAAGAAGGGGGCCCGGGACACTACCATGAGCAGTTCTTC	CSVEEGGPGHYHEQFF	TRBD1	few	TRBV29-1	TRBJ2-1	16
TGTGCCAGCAGTTTCCCCCGGACAGGGGATGATCAGCCCCAGCATTTT	CASSFPRTGDDQPQHF	TRBD1	NA	TRBV28	TRBJ1-5	16